Described below is a single T cell receptor (beta chain) sequence and its context. Its antigen is undetermined. The data were taken from a study of T cells in localized non-small cell lung cancer. Whole-study results and caveats: A denser population of T cells in blood accompanied longer overall survival. Sequencing involved a lone tumor region, leaving heterogeneity possible.

CDR3 size: 15 residues. Germline V lookup: CDR1 MNHEY, CDR2 SVGAGI. With 5 bases clipped from V and 1 base from J, the junction kept 4 bases outside the gene matches. Using immunoSEQ multiplex PCR, the repertoire was profiled, and TCRdb retains in-frame clones only, with some absent. The sample comprises about 79,000 clones, 85% to 90% of which are singletons, and 20% to 25% rests with the top ten. The source was peripheral blood, collected before any cancer treatment. V usage is TRBV6-5 and J usage is TRBJ1-1, with 10 bases fitting TRBD1. This TCR was sampled from a woman between 35 and 70 years old with stage I squamous cell lung carcinoma. The CDR3 protein is CASSRRDRGNTEAFF. CDR3 bases: TGTGCCAGCAGTCGCCGGGACAGGGGGAACACTGAAGCTTTCTTT.